This passage covers 25 T cell receptor beta chains from one sample sequenced in a study of blood T cell repertoires in COVID-19. Produced via immunoSEQ multiplex PCR; TCRdb's table is partial and in-frame only. Of about 230,000 clones in the sample, about four fifths were seen once. The sequenced material came from peripheral blood. The source is a woman over 75 with COVID-19, enrolled during active disease.

DNA of the CDR3: TGTGCCAGCAACTTACTTGAGAGGGACAGCTTCCAAGAGACCCAGTACTTC. Residues: CASNLLERDSFQETQYF. The J gene is TRBJ2-5, the V gene TRBV3-1 (or the pseudogene TRBV3-2); 7 bases agree with TRBD1. Germline-derived CDR1 and CDR2 are LGHDT and YNNKEL (reference sequence). Germline trimming cut 7 bases from V and 1 base from J; bases unmatched to any gene: 15. This CDR3 is built from 17 residues.

The chain links TRBV19 to TRBJ1-1; D might be TRBD1 (5 bases). This CDR3 has 13 amino acids. Germline V gene sequence: CDR1 LNHDA, CDR2 SQIVND (reference sequence). Trimming cost V 2 bases and J 2 bases, with 6 bases left between them. The CDR3 loop reads CASSIQGNTEAFF. Written as DNA, the CDR3 is TGTGCCAGTAGTATACAGGGTAACACTGAAGCTTTCTTT.

The chain carries TRBV7-3 and TRBJ1-1, with TRBD1 matching 7 bases. The CDR3 totals 13 residues. Germline lookup yields CDR1 SGHTA and CDR2 FQGTGA. Trimming cost V 5 bases and J 5 bases; bases outside gene matches: 5. The CDR3 DNA sequence: TGTGCCAGCAGCCCGACGACAGGGACTGAAGCTTTCTTT. Translating it yields CASSPTTGTEAFF.

The rearrangement joins TRBV9 to TRBJ2-1; the D is unclear. Germline V gene data show CDR1 as SGDLS and CDR2 as YYNGEE. V was cut by 4 bases and J by 7 bases, with 9 bases left in between. The CDR3 length is 12 residues. Written as DNA, the CDR3 is TGTGCCAGCAGCCCCTATGATAATGAGCAGTTCTTC. It specifies CASSPYDNEQFF.

This chain connects TRBV3-1 (or the pseudogene TRBV3-2) to TRBJ2-7, with a possible D match to TRBD1 (6 bases). CDR1 LGHDT and CDR2 YNNKEL come from the germline V gene (reference sequence). The CDR3 runs to 16 residues. Trimming stripped 2 bases from V and 2 bases from J, with 16 bases between. CDR3 region: CASSQSPGQWPYEQYF. CDR3 bases: TGTGCCAGCAGCCAAAGCCCTGGACAGTGGCCCTACGAGCAGTACTTC.

The chain combines TRBV5-5 with TRBJ1-5; tentatively, D is TRBD1 (6 bases). This CDR3 has 15 residues. CDR1 is SGHKS and CDR2 is YYEKEE in the germline V gene (reference sequence). Trimming cost V 2 bases and J 6 bases, with 15 bases left between them. In DNA form, the CDR3 reads TGTGCCAGCAGCTTCAGGGCAGGGGTGGTTCAGCCCCAGCATTTT. Its translation is CASSFRAGVVQPQHF.

The genes are TRBV6-6 and TRBJ2-7; possibly TRBD1 for D (6 bases). V gave up 4 bases and J gave up 2 bases, with 12 bases separating them. Germline V CDR1 and CDR2: MNHNY, SVGAGI (reference sequence). The CDR3 has 14 amino acids. CDR3 loop: CASSSTGQPYEQYF. In nucleotides, the CDR3 is TGTGCCAGCAGTTCAACGGGACAACCCTACGAGCAGTACTTC.

The chain joins TRBV5-1 to TRBJ2-1; D remains unclear. V gave up 0 bases and J gave up 7 bases, with 14 bases separating them. This CDR3 is 15 amino acids long. The V gene's germline CDR1 is SGHRS and CDR2 YFSETQ. CDR3 coding DNA: TGCGCCAGCAGCTTGGGAGGCTCGTATATTAATGAGCAGTTCTTC. This sequence encodes CASSLGGSYINEQFF.

The V gene is TRBV6-5, the J gene TRBJ1-5; no firm D call. V lost 6 bases and J lost 4, with 13 bases in between. CDR3 size: 14 residues. Per the germline V gene, CDR1 is MNHEY and CDR2 is SVGAGI. The CDR3 DNA follows: TGTGCCAGCAGCTCATCACAGTTGAATCAGCCCCAGCATTTT. This encodes CASSSSQLNQPQHF.

The CDR3 nucleotides are TGTGCCAGCAGCCTTCCGCCCACCTCGGGCACTGAAGCTTTCTTT. It codes for CASSLPPTSGTEAFF. The chain uses TRBV7-2 and TRBJ1-1; D remains unclear. The CDR3 covers 15 residues. V was cut by 5 bases and J by 4 bases, with 17 bases left in between. The V gene's germline CDR1 is SGHTA and CDR2 FQGNSA.

The DNA of the CDR3 is TGTGCCACCAGTGACGCTGGTAGCGGGGGGGGCTGGAATGAGCAGTTCTTC. It translates to CATSDAGSGGGWNEQFF. This chain connects TRBV24-1 to TRBJ2-1; 11 bases are a match to TRBD2. With 4 bases clipped from V and 7 bases from J, the junction kept 11 bases outside the gene matches. The germline V gene encodes CDR1 KGHDR and CDR2 SFDVKD. CDR3 size: 17 residues.

This clone was seen more than once but under ten times. This chain connects TRBV18 to TRBJ2-3; the match to TRBD2 covers 10 bases. The CDR3 has 14 amino acids. The V gene's germline CDR1 is KGHSH and CDR2 LQKENI. V gave up 6 bases and J gave up 1 base; unmatched junction bases: 1. CDR3 protein: CASSGLAGTDTQYF. As DNA, the CDR3 is TGTGCCAGCTCCGGACTAGCGGGCACAGATACGCAGTATTTT.

The rearrangement joins TRBV30 to TRBJ1-3; 8 bases align to TRBD1. The CDR3 loop spans 16 amino acids. Germline trimming cut 3 bases from V and 0 bases from J; bases unmatched to any gene: 7. Germline V gene data show CDR1 as GTSNPN and CDR2 as SVGIG (reference sequence). For the CDR3, the DNA is TGTGCCTGGAGCCCCGGGACAGGTCCCTCTGGAAACACCATATATTTT. It codes for CAWSPGTGPSGNTIYF.

The genes are TRBV29-1 and TRBJ1-3, with D possibly TRBD1 on 5 matching bases. The CDR3 sequence is 14 residues long. V lost 3 bases and J lost 0, with 9 bases in between. Germline V lookup: CDR1 SQVTM, CDR2 ANQGSEA. CDR3 sequence (DNA): TGCAGCGTTGACCCGGGGGGCTCTGGAAACACCATATATTTT. Protein product: CSVDPGGSGNTIYF. The entire variable domain, with the rest obtained from reference TRBV29-1 and TRBJ1-3, is as follows: SAVISQKPSRDICQRGTSLTIQCQVDSQVTMMFWYRQQPGQSLTLIATANQGSEATYESGFVIDKFPISRPNLTFSTLTVSNMSPEDSSIYLCSVDPGGSGNTIYFGEGSWLTVV.

The genes are TRBV18 and TRBJ2-3; the D gene is possibly TRBD1 (5 bases). The CDR3 is made up of 13 amino acids. Germline loops: CDR1 KGHSH, CDR2 LQKENI. V was cut by 4 bases and J by 6 bases, with 11 bases left in between. The CDR3 sequence is CASSLYSGDTQYF. CDR3 sequence (DNA): TGTGCCAGCTCACTATATTCAGGGGATACGCAGTATTTT.

This clone was recorded only once. The chain joins TRBV29-1 to TRBJ2-7, with TRBD2 identical over 7 bases. Germline values: CDR1 SQVTM, CDR2 ANQGSEA. The CDR3 extends over 12 amino acids. With V trimmed by 7 bases and J by 0 bases, 3 bases remained unmatched. In DNA, the CDR3 is TGCAGCGCTGGGAGGGGCTCCTACGAGCAGTACTTC. It translates to CSAGRGSYEQYF.

The chain links TRBV2 to TRBJ2-7; D remains ambiguous. Deletions cut 3 bases from V and 2 bases from J, with 8 bases between. The CDR3 has 13 residues. CDR1 is SNHLY and CDR2 is FYNNEI in the germline V gene. For the CDR3, the DNA is TGTGCCAGCAGTGACCCCCAGACCTACGAGCAGTACTTC. Protein product: CASSDPQTYEQYF.

This clone was counted once. The chain carries TRBV19 and TRBJ1-1; the D gene is possibly TRBD1 (5 bases). The germline V gene has CDR1 LNHDA and CDR2 SQIVND (reference sequence). The CDR3 extends over 15 amino acids. Trimming cost V 7 bases and J 0 bases, with 15 bases left between them. CDR3 coding DNA: TGTGCCAGTACCTATCAGGGCCGTGTGAACACTGAAGCTTTCTTT. Encoded protein: CASTYQGRVNTEAFF.

This clone was seen a few times. The V gene is TRBV9, the J gene TRBJ2-5, with TRBD2 identical over 8 bases. The length of the CDR3 is 14 residues. V lost 3 bases and J lost 4; bases outside the gene matches: 5. Germline V lookup: CDR1 SGDLS, CDR2 YYNGEE. The CDR3 reads CASSESGSGETQYF. CDR3 sequence (DNA): TGTGCCAGCAGCGAGAGCGGGAGCGGAGAGACCCAGTACTTC.

As regards this clone: Other DNA sequences within the sample encode an identical CDR3. This chain joins TRBV18 and TRBJ1-5; D is ambiguous. This CDR3 has 13 amino acids. Looked up from germline, CDR1 is KGHSH and CDR2 is LQKENI. Trimming stripped 2 bases from V and 4 bases from J, with 6 bases between. DNA for the CDR3: TGTGCCAGCTCACCAGCCCAGAATCAGCCCCAGCATTTT. Translating it yields CASSPAQNQPQHF.

The genes are TRBV6-5 and TRBJ2-1; perhaps TRBD2 as D (6 bases). Between the trimmed V and J ends, which lost 6 bases and 7 bases, there was a span of 10 bases. CDR3 length equals 12 residues. CDR1 is MNHEY, CDR2 SVGAGI, per germline. The CDR3 loop reads CASRREVNEQFF. The CDR3 DNA follows: TGTGCCAGCAGAAGGGAGGTTAATGAGCAGTTCTTC.

The chain carries TRBV20-1 and TRBJ2-7; TRBD1 agrees at 7 bases. Trimming removed 7 bases from V and 3 bases from J; junction bases left unmatched: 3. From germline, CDR1 is DFQATT and CDR2 SNEGSKA (reference sequence). This CDR3 region has 11 residues. In DNA form, the CDR3 reads TGCAGTGTGTGGGACAGCTACGAGCAGTACTTC. Translating gives CSVWDSYEQYF.

This clone was detected only once. This chain connects TRBV5-6 to TRBJ1-6; the match to TRBD1 covers 9 bases. Germline values: CDR1 SGHDT, CDR2 YYEEEE. The V segment lost 1 base and the J segment 9 bases; nucleotides outside the gene matches: 2. This CDR3 spans 14 amino acids. This CDR3 is CASSLTGGGSPLHF. CDR3 coding DNA: TGTGCCAGCAGCTTGACAGGGGGCGGTTCACCCCTCCACTTT. Together with reference TRBV5-6 and TRBJ1-6, the CDR3 gives the full variable domain: DAGVTQSPTHLIKTRGQQVTLRCSPKSGHDTVSWYQQALGQGPQFIFQYYEEEERQRGNFPDRFSGHQFPNYSSELNVNALLLGDSALYLCASSLTGGGSPLHFGNGTRLTVT.

V usage is TRBV7-2 and J usage is TRBJ2-2, with TRBD2 identical over 7 bases. This CDR3 spans 13 amino acids. V dropped 10 bases and J dropped 6; count of bases not matched to a gene: 8. In germline, CDR1 is SGHTA, CDR2 FQGNSA. Here the CDR3 reads CATRGGRSGELFF. The CDR3 coding sequence is TGTGCCACCCGGGGCGGGAGATCCGGGGAGCTGTTTTTT.

The rearrangement uses TRBV20-1 and TRBJ1-2; D might be TRBD1 (6 bases). The CDR3 loop spans 14 amino acids. The germline V gene has CDR1 DFQATT and CDR2 SNEGSKA (reference sequence). Trimming took off 3 bases at V and 5 bases at J, with 16 bases between the two ends. The CDR3 nucleotides are TGCAGTGCTAGTGGTCAGGGGAAGGGGTATGGCTACACCTTC. As protein: CSASGQGKGYGYTF.